This T cell receptor beta chain is from a study of blood T cell repertoires in COVID-19. About the research overall: Some COVID-19 samples were acute and others convalescent; all came from the United States, Italy and Spain. T cells, B-cell-depleted T cells, or PBMCs supplied cDNA or gDNA.

Per the original data handling: Cell counts per sample came from amplifying reference gene primers. This table comes from immunoSEQ multiplex PCR, and its TCRdb copy is limited to in-frame clones, with some not included. From that table come the V and J calls and clone size; the DNA was used to work out D and trimming. The top ten hold around 4.7% of the sample, which has some 78,000 clones, nearly 90% seen once. Between the trimmed V and J ends, which lost 5 bases and 2 bases, there was a span of 17 bases. CDR1 and CDR2 from the germline V gene are SGHKS and YYEKEE (reference sequence). The CDR3 contains 15 residues.

The clonotype comes from a woman aged 80 or over with active or convalescent COVID-19. The sequenced material came from peripheral blood. V is TRBV5-5 and J is TRBJ2-7; D unclear. CDR3 region: CASRFTAHAAYEQYF. DNA for the CDR3: TGTGCCAGCAGATTCACTGCGCACGCGGCCTACGAGCAGTACTTC.